This is a list of T cell receptor beta chains from one sample in a study of T cell responses to AZD1222 COVID-19 vaccine. Measured with immunoSEQ multiplex PCR; TCRdb has only the in-frame clones, and not every one. The repertoire holds around 200,000 clones, with more than 80% as singletons. This specimen consisted of peripheral blood, obtained on day 0 of AZD1222 vaccination. All receptors come from an adult in good health. CDR3s include the opening cysteine and the closing phenylalanine or tryptophan. D genes are given only for firm matches. Expanded clones are given a class, and other clones once, few, many or no size at all.

CDR3 protein | CDR3 DNA | V gene | clone size | J gene | D gene
CASSLGGDRGVSLYTGELFF | TGTGCCAGCAGCTTGGGCGGGGACAGGGGAGTGTCTTTGTACACCGGGGAGCTGTTTTTT | TRBV5-4 | . | TRBJ2-2 | TRBD1
CASSIFDNEQFF | TGTGCCAGTAGTATTTTTGACAATGAGCAGTTCTTC | TRBV19 | . | TRBJ2-1 | .
CASSLTSSYNTGELFF | TGCGCCAGCAGCTTGACCTCTAGTTACAACACCGGGGAGCTGTTTTTT | TRBV5-1 | . | TRBJ2-2 | .
CAWSVEALSNEKLFF | TGTGCCTGGAGTGTAGAGGCACTATCGAATGAAAAACTGTTTTTT | TRBV30 | . | TRBJ1-4 | .
CASSHNPGTGVVYLRLNTEAFF | TGTGCCAGCAGCCACAACCCCGGGACAGGGGTAGTGTATCTTCGCTTGAACACTGAAGCTTTCTTT | TRBV27 | . | TRBJ1-1 | TRBD1
CASTSGGLYVELFF | TGTGCCAGCACCTCCGGCGGGCTTTATGTTGAACTGTTTTTT | TRBV7-9 | . | TRBJ1-4 | .
CASSYSTGPGGELFF | TGTGCCAGCAGTTACTCGACAGGGCCTGGGGGGGAGCTGTTTTTT | TRBV6-5 | once | TRBJ2-2 | TRBD1
CASVRQGMNTEAFF | TGTGCCAGCGTTAGACAGGGGATGAACACTGAAGCTTTCTTT | TRBV28 | . | TRBJ1-1 | TRBD1
CATGGAYEQYF | TGTGCCACCGGGGGGGCCTACGAGCAGTACTTC | TRBV27 | few | TRBJ2-7 | TRBD2
CAISVNSYEQYF | TGTGCCATCAGTGTAAACAGCTACGAGCAGTACTTC | TRBV10-3 | . | TRBJ2-7 | .
CASSTKSGTDTQYF | TGTGCCAGCAGCACTAAGTCTGGCACAGATACGCAGTATTTT | TRBV9 | . | TRBJ2-3 | .
CASSTRLADTGELFF | TGTGCCAGCAGCACACGACTAGCGGACACCGGGGAGCTGTTTTTT | TRBV14 | . | TRBJ2-2 | TRBD2
CASSSAGTGINEQFF | TGTGCCAGCAGTTCCGCCGGGACAGGCATCAATGAGCAGTTCTTC | TRBV7-6 | . | TRBJ2-1 | TRBD1
CASTRTIQETQYF | TGTGCCAGCACCAGGACTATCCAAGAGACCCAGTACTTC | TRBV12-3/TRBV12-4 | . | TRBJ2-5 | .
CASSSARQGGTEAFF | TGTGCCAGCAGCTCGGCCCGACAGGGAGGGACTGAAGCTTTCTTT | TRBV5-4 | . | TRBJ1-1 | TRBD1
CASSSSATGYTF | TGTGCCAGCAGCTCCTCCGCCACGGGCTACACCTTC | TRBV5-4 | . | TRBJ1-2 | .
CASREGQGYEQYF | TGCGCCAGCAGAGAGGGACAGGGCTACGAGCAGTACTTC | TRBV5-1 | . | TRBJ2-7 | TRBD1
CASSRNLGDYGELFF | TGTGCCAGCAGCAGGAACCTTGGTGACTACGGGGAGCTGTTTTTT | TRBV3-1/TRBV3-2 | . | TRBJ2-2 | .
CASSFNLAYGYTF | TGTGCCAGCAGTTTTAATCTCGCATATGGCTACACCTTC | TRBV27 | . | TRBJ1-2 | .
CASSLGGLAGSEQYF | TGTGCCAGCAGCTTAGGAGGGCTAGCGGGGAGCGAGCAGTACTTC | TRBV7-2 | . | TRBJ2-7 | TRBD2
CASTADTGELFF | TGTGCCAGCACGGCGGACACCGGGGAGCTGTTTTTT | TRBV2 | once | TRBJ2-2 | .
CASSRGGAYGYTF | TGTGCCAGTAGTCGTGGCGGGGCCTATGGCTACACCTTC | TRBV19 | . | TRBJ1-2 | .
CASSQVLDTIYF | TGTGCCAGCAGCCAAGTGCTCGACACCATATATTTT | TRBV4-2 | . | TRBJ1-3 | .
CASSLAPSTDVAFF | TGCGCCAGCAGCTTGGCCCCATCCACGGACGTCGCTTTCTTT | TRBV5-1 | once | TRBJ1-1 | .